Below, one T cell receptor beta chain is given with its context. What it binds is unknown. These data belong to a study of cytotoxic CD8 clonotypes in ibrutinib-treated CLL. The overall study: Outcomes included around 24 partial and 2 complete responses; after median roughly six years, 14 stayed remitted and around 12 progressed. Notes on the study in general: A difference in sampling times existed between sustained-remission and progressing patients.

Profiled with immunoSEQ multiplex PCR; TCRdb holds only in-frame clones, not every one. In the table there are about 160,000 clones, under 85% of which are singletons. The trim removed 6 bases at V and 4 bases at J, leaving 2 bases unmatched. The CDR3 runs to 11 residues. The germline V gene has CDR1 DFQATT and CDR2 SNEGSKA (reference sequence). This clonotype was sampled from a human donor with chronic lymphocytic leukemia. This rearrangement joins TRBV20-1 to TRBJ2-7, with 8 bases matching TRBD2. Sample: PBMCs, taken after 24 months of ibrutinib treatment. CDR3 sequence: CSAQREYEQYF. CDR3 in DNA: TGCAGTGCCCAGCGGGAGTACGAGCAGTACTTC.